This note documents a single T cell receptor (beta chain) sequence. As yet, its antigen is unknown. TCRdb keeps only in-frame clones here, not all; method: immunoSEQ multiplex PCR. The repertoire holds just under 100,000 clones, with approximately 94% as singletons. This specimen comes from a study of OX40 agonist ivuxolimab in advanced cancers. Study information: Of the participants, roughly 40% had some prior anti-PD-1, anti-PD-L1 or anti-CTLA-4 therapy, which was allowed. General observations from the study: Among T cells, CD8+ cells averaged more expanded clones than CD4+ cells. Both blood CD4+ and CD8+ T cells showed clonal growth by week 6 at 0.1 to 3.0 mg/kg.

The V gene's germline CDR1 is MNHEY and CDR2 SMNVEV (reference sequence). V lost 1 base, J lost 2 bases, and 9 bases stayed unmatched. CDR3 length: 18 residues. This chain uses TRBV27 with TRBJ2-2, with 8 positions matching TRBD2. The material was CD4+ or CD8+ T cells sorted from blood, obtained in a trial of the OX40 agonist ivuxolimab. The source of this sequence is an adult with an advanced solid tumor such as melanoma, head and neck, liver or kidney cancer. The CDR3 DNA reads TGTGCCAGCAGTTTATTCGACTTGGCGGGGGGCAACACCGGGGAGCTGTTTTTT. It specifies CASSLFDLAGGNTGELFF.